The source of this TCR beta chain is a study of T cell changes during pregnancy in multiple sclerosis. The sample holds one count of this clone. Clones were sequenced by immunoSEQ multiplex PCR, and TCRdb holds only the in-frame ones, with some missing. The repertoire holds 90,000 or so clones, with 85% to 95% as singletons. Germline V lookup: CDR1 GTSNPN, CDR2 SVGIG (reference sequence). V was trimmed by 0 bases and J by 12 bases, leaving 22 bases between them. The CDR3 sequence is 15 residues long. V gene TRBV30 combines with J gene TRBJ2-3; a weak D match, TRBD2 (6 bases). This TCR was recovered from a female donor with multiple sclerosis, enrolled in a pregnancy study. The sample here was peripheral blood, taken before pregnancy. The CDR3 DNA is TGTGCCTGGAGTGTACGAACTAGCAGCCCCCTTTCTCAGTATTTT. Translated, it gives CAWSVRTSSPLSQYF.